This entry is about one T cell receptor (beta chain). Its antigen is as yet unknown. This CDR3 has 16 residues. Germline CDR1 MGHDK, CDR2 SYGVNS. V lost 8 bases to trimming and J lost 5 bases; unmatched junction nucleotides: 14. Unique molecular identifiers were attached to individual cDNA molecules. MiXCR was run by TCRdb on the 5' RACE reads, yielding one entry per CDR3 protein. The data contain around 56,000 distinct CDR3 sequences, around 7.7% of them singletons. The sample originates from a study of early T cells in non-severe SARS-CoV-2 infection. Across the study: Sequencing input comprised bulk RNA from unsorted whole blood; chain pairing was not available. Whole-study results and caveats: Clonotype matching in VDJdb favored anti-spike CD8 responses and did not capture private and CD4 specificities.

The source material was whole blood, sampled at baseline. The chain recombines TRBV25-1 with TRBJ2-7; 11 bases are a match to TRBD2. This receptor was obtained from an adult who was a healthcare worker with PCR-confirmed SARS-CoV-2 infection or an uninfected control (not recorded which). The CDR3 DNA follows: TGTGCCAGCTCCAAGAGGGTAGCGGGAGGGCCGGACGAGCAGTACTTC. Protein: CASSKRVAGGPDEQYF.